One sample yielded the 4 T cell receptor beta chains listed below, sequenced in a study of cytomegalovirus exposure and HLA in healthy donors (dated by TCRdb to about 2017). Libraries were built with the immunoSEQ multiplex PCR assay. For the multiplex PCR, a mixture combining 60 forward primers for TCR Vbeta segments and 13 reverse primers for TCR Jbeta segments was used. Drawn from immuneACCESS, this table holds only the in-frame rearrangements with V and J called that TCRdb kept. Clones are partly lost; checked studies trace under half to an unresolved V gene and leave the rest unexplained. This sample lists about 140,000 clones; 9.7% were detected once. The top ten clonotypes cover less than 2% of the sample. Sequenced material: PBMCs. All receptors come from a man aged 50-60 years in good health and CMV-seronegative.

The chain has TRBV6-4 and TRBJ2-1, with 12 positions matching TRBD1. CDR3 length equals 13 residues. Trimming at V came to 10 bases and at J to 7 bases, leaving 5 bases not matched to a gene. The V gene's germline CDR1 is MRHNA and CDR2 SNTAGT. Here the CDR3 reads CATKGQGANEQFF. In DNA, the CDR3 is TGTGCCACCAAGGGACAGGGGGCTAATGAGCAGTTCTTC.

This clone has more than one count but fewer than ten. The chain has TRBV30 and TRBJ2-3, with 8 bases matching TRBD2. Germline CDR1 GTSNPN, CDR2 SVGIG (reference sequence). Trimming at V came to 3 bases and at J to 4 bases, leaving 9 bases not matched to a gene. The CDR3 covers 15 residues. CDR3 region: CAWRGGAGGSDTQYF. The CDR3 region has the DNA TGTGCCTGGAGAGGCGGGGCGGGAGGATCAGATACGCAGTATTTT.

The rearrangement links TRBV2 to TRBJ2-1; 10 bases map to TRBD2. Germline V gives CDR1 SNHLY, CDR2 FYNNEI. Unmatched junction bases numbered 1, after V lost 4 bases and J lost 1 base. The CDR3 has 15 amino acids. The CDR3 reads CASSVAGGSYNEQFF. The CDR3 DNA sequence: TGTGCCAGCAGTGTAGCGGGAGGATCCTACAATGAGCAGTTCTTC.

This clone came up a few times. Here the CDR3 DNA reads TGCGCCAGCAGCTGGGGTAAAGGGCAGGGGTATAATTCACCCCTCCACTTT. Its translation: CASSWGKGQGYNSPLHF. The chain uses TRBV5-1 and TRBJ1-6, with D possibly matching TRBD1 (6 bases). This CDR3 region has 17 residues. Per the germline V gene, CDR1 is SGHRS and CDR2 is YFSETQ. V dropped 3 bases and J dropped 4 bases, with 17 bases sitting between them.